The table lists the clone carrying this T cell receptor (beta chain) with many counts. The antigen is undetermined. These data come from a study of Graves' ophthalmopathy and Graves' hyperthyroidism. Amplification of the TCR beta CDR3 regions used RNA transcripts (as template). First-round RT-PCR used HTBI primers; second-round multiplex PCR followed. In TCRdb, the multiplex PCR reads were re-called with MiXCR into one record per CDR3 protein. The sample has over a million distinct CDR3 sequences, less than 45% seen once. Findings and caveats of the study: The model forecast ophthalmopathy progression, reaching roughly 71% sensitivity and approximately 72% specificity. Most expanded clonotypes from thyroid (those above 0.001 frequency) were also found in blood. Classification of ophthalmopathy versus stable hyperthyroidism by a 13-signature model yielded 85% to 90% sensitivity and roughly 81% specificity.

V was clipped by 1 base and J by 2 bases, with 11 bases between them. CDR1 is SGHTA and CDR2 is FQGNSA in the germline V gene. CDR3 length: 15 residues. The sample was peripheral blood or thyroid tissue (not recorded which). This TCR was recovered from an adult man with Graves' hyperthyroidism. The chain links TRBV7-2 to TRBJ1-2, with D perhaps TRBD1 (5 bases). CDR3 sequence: CASSLGRGGNYGYTF. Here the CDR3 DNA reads TGTGCCAGCAGCTTAGGGCGCGGGGGAAACTATGGCTACACCTTC.